Listed below are T cell receptor beta chains from one sample, sequenced in a study of blood T cell repertoires in COVID-19. The repertoire was sequenced with immunoSEQ multiplex PCR; TCRdb's copy has only in-frame clones and lacks some. The data show more than 250,000 clones, roughly 80% seen once. The sequenced material came from PBMCs or T cells enriched from blood (not recorded which). Source of these receptors: a man aged 35 to 55 who had been exposed to COVID-19. The CDR3 runs from the conserved cysteine through the conserved F or W. Fields, in order: clone size, J gene, V gene, D gene, CDR3 DNA, CDR3 protein. D genes are given only for firm matches. Clone size is given for some rows only: seen once, a few or many times, or a class if the clone is expanded.

clone_size: NA; j_call: TRBJ2-1; v_call: TRBV6-6; d_call: TRBD2; cdr3_nt: TGTGCCAGCAGTTACCGGACTAGCGGAACCTACAATGAGCAGTTCTTC; cdr3_aa: CASSYRTSGTYNEQFF
clone_size: NA; j_call: TRBJ1-5; v_call: TRBV24-1; d_call: NA; cdr3_nt: TGTGCCACCAGTGTCAGAAAACTAAAAGGGGTCCAACATCAGCCCCAGCATTTT; cdr3_aa: CATSVRKLKGVQHQPQHF
clone_size: NA; j_call: TRBJ1-2; v_call: TRBV5-4; d_call: NA; cdr3_nt: TGTGCCAGCAGCTCCCAGACCAGGAACTATGGCTACACCTTC; cdr3_aa: CASSSQTRNYGYTF
clone_size: NA; j_call: TRBJ2-1; v_call: TRBV7-9; d_call: TRBD1; cdr3_nt: TGTGCCAGCAGCTCGGGGACAGGGGGCAACAATGAGCAGTTCTTC; cdr3_aa: CASSSGTGGNNEQFF
clone_size: many; j_call: TRBJ2-2; v_call: TRBV5-8; d_call: TRBD1; cdr3_nt: TGTGCCAGCAGCTGGGGGACAGATGCGGGGGAGCTGTTTTTT; cdr3_aa: CASSWGTDAGELFF
clone_size: NA; j_call: TRBJ2-5; v_call: TRBV5-4; d_call: TRBD2; cdr3_nt: TGTGCCAGCAGCCCCATGACTAGCGGGAGTGTAGAGACCCAGTACTTC; cdr3_aa: CASSPMTSGSVETQYF
clone_size: NA; j_call: TRBJ2-1; v_call: TRBV7-2; d_call: TRBD2; cdr3_nt: TGTGCCAGCAGCCGCACTAGCGGAAACACCGATGAGCAGTTCTTC; cdr3_aa: CASSRTSGNTDEQFF
clone_size: NA; j_call: TRBJ2-3; v_call: TRBV5-4; d_call: NA; cdr3_nt: TGTGCCAGCAGCCCCGACAGAGGCACAGATACGCAGTATTTT; cdr3_aa: CASSPDRGTDTQYF
clone_size: once; j_call: TRBJ2-7; v_call: TRBV12-3/TRBV12-4; d_call: TRBD2; cdr3_nt: TGTGCCAGCGGGGCGGGAGGGTTTTCCGAGCAGTACTTC; cdr3_aa: CASGAGGFSEQYF
clone_size: NA; j_call: TRBJ2-3; v_call: TRBV13; d_call: NA; cdr3_nt: TGTGCCAGCAGGGGAGACAACACAGATACGCAGTATTTT; cdr3_aa: CASRGDNTDTQYF
clone_size: NA; j_call: TRBJ1-2; v_call: TRBV29-1; d_call: NA; cdr3_nt: TGCAGCGTTGAAGACTCTAACTATGGCTACACCTTC; cdr3_aa: CSVEDSNYGYTF
clone_size: NA; j_call: TRBJ2-5; v_call: TRBV25-1; d_call: TRBD1; cdr3_nt: TGTGCCAGCAGTGCCACAGGGGTGGCAGTAGAGACCCAGTACTTC; cdr3_aa: CASSATGVAVETQYF
clone_size: NA; j_call: TRBJ2-5; v_call: TRBV19; d_call: TRBD1; cdr3_nt: TGTGCCAGCCCTGGACAGGAGACGGTAGAAGAGACCCAGTACTTC; cdr3_aa: CASPGQETVEETQYF
clone_size: NA; j_call: TRBJ2-1; v_call: TRBV4-1; d_call: TRBD1; cdr3_nt: TGCGCCAGCAGTACAGGGGGCGTCTACAATGAGCAGTTCTTC; cdr3_aa: CASSTGGVYNEQFF
clone_size: once; j_call: TRBJ2-3; v_call: TRBV27; d_call: TRBD1; cdr3_nt: TGTGCCAGCAGTTTTAGGGGGCCCTTCACAGATACGCAGTATTTT; cdr3_aa: CASSFRGPFTDTQYF
clone_size: NA; j_call: TRBJ2-2; v_call: TRBV3-1/TRBV3-2; d_call: TRBD1; cdr3_nt: TGTGCCAGCAGCCTCAACAGGGGCACGAACACCGGGGAGCTGTTTTTT; cdr3_aa: CASSLNRGTNTGELFF
clone_size: NA; j_call: TRBJ2-7; v_call: TRBV3-1/TRBV3-2; d_call: NA; cdr3_nt: TGTGCCAGCAGCCAAGCTTATTACGAGCAGTACTTC; cdr3_aa: CASSQAYYEQYF
clone_size: NA; j_call: TRBJ2-7; v_call: TRBV5-1; d_call: NA; cdr3_nt: TGCGCCAGCAGCTTGGTCCCCCAAACCTACGAGCAGTACTTC; cdr3_aa: CASSLVPQTYEQYF
clone_size: NA; j_call: TRBJ2-1; v_call: TRBV29-1; d_call: NA; cdr3_nt: TGCAGCGGACTCGAGGGATTCAATGAGCAGTTCTTC; cdr3_aa: CSGLEGFNEQFF
clone_size: NA; j_call: TRBJ2-2; v_call: TRBV3-1/TRBV3-2; d_call: TRBD2; cdr3_nt: TGTGCCAGCAGCCATACCCTAGCGGGAGACACCGGGGAGCTGTTTTTT; cdr3_aa: CASSHTLAGDTGELFF
clone_size: NA; j_call: TRBJ2-5; v_call: TRBV3-1/TRBV3-2; d_call: NA; cdr3_nt: TGTGCCAGCAGCCAAGGACTAATACGAGAGACCCAGTACTTC; cdr3_aa: CASSQGLIRETQYF
clone_size: once; j_call: TRBJ2-7; v_call: TRBV6-8; d_call: TRBD1; cdr3_nt: TGTGCCAGCATTAAAAGGACAGGGGGCGCGGAGCAGTACTTC; cdr3_aa: CASIKRTGGAEQYF
clone_size: NA; j_call: TRBJ2-2; v_call: TRBV10-2; d_call: TRBD1; cdr3_nt: TGCGCCAGCAGCAGGACAGGAGAGAACACCGGGGAGCTGTTTTTT; cdr3_aa: CASSRTGENTGELFF
clone_size: NA; j_call: TRBJ2-2; v_call: TRBV12-3/TRBV12-4; d_call: TRBD2; cdr3_nt: TGTGCCAGCAAGCGGGGCGGGGAGCTGTTTTTT; cdr3_aa: CASKRGGELFF
clone_size: NA; j_call: TRBJ1-2; v_call: TRBV18; d_call: TRBD1; cdr3_nt: TGTGCCAGCTCACCTGGGACAGGGAAAGGAGTGTCCCATGGCTACACCTTC; cdr3_aa: CASSPGTGKGVSHGYTF
clone_size: NA; j_call: TRBJ2-6; v_call: TRBV5-1; d_call: NA; cdr3_nt: TGCGCCAGCAGCCCCCAGGGTGCTGGGGCCAACGTCCTGACTTTC; cdr3_aa: CASSPQGAGANVLTF
clone_size: few; j_call: TRBJ2-5; v_call: TRBV6-5; d_call: TRBD2; cdr3_nt: TGTGCCAGCAGTTCCCCGGGACTAGCGGGAGAAGAGACCCAGTACTTC; cdr3_aa: CASSSPGLAGEETQYF